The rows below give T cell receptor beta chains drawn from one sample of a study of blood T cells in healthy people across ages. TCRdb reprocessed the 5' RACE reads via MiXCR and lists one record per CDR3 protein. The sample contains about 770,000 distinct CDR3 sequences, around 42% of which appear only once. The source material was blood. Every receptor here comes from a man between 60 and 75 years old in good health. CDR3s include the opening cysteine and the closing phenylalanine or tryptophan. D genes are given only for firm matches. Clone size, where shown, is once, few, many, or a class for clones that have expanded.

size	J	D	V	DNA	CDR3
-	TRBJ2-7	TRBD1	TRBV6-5	TGTGCCAGCAGTTACTTGGACAGGACCTACGAGCAGTACTTC	CASSYLDRTYEQYF
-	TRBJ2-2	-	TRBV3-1	TGTGCCAGCAGCAAGAACACCGGGGAGCTGTTTTTT	CASSKNTGELFF
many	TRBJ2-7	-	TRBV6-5	TGTGCCAGCAGTTACTCGAAACAGGGCTACGAGCAGTACTTC	CASSYSKQGYEQYF
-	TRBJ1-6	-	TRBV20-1	TGCAGTGCTAGAGATCCTCGGGGATGGGGGACCTATAATTCACCCCTCCACTTT	CSARDPRGWGTYNSPLHF
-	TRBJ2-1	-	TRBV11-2	TGTGCCAGCAGCACTAATAGGGGCCCACTCAATGAGCAGTTCTTC	CASSTNRGPLNEQFF
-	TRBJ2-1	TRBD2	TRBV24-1	TGTGCCACCAGTGATTGGGGAGGGACTAGCCTCGATGAGCAGTTCTTC	CATSDWGGTSLDEQFF
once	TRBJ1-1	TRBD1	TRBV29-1	TGCAGCGTTGAAACGGGACAGCAAAACACTGAAGCTTTCTTT	CSVETGQQNTEAFF
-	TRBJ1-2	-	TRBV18	TGTGCCAGCTATTCAGACCCATCCTATGGCTACACCTTC	CASYSDPSYGYTF
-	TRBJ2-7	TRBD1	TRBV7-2	TGTGCCAGCAGCCCGAACAGGGGCCGGCAGTACTTC	CASSPNRGRQYF
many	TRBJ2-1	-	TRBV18	TGTGCCAGCTCACCTACAGGGACGTACAATGAGCAGTTCTTC	CASSPTGTYNEQFF
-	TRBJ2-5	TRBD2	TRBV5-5	TGTGCCAGCAGCCCCCCGGGACTAGGAAGGGGGACCCAGTACTTC	CASSPPGLGRGTQYF
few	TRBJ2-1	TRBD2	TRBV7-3	TGTGCCAGCAGCCATCGTCCGACCGGGACTAGCGGAGACAATGAGCAGTTCTTC	CASSHRPTGTSGDNEQFF
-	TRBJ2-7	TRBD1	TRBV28	TGTGTCGGCAGTGTCAACCGGGACAGCTCCTACGAGCAGTACTTC	CVGSVNRDSSYEQYF
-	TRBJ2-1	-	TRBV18	TGTGCCAGCTCACCACCCATAGGGGCGGGGGCCAACAATGAGCAGTTCTTC	CASSPPIGAGANNEQFF
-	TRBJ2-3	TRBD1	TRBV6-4	TGTGCCAGCAGTGGGACAGGGGGAGCAGATACGCAGTATTTT	CASSGTGGADTQYF
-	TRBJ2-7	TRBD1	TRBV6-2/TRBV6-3	TGTGCCAGCCGGACCCTCGGGACAGGGAACTACGAGCAGTACTTC	CASRTLGTGNYEQYF
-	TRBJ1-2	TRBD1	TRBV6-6	TGTGCCAGCAGTTACGGGGACAGGGGCCGGGGCTACACCTTC	CASSYGDRGRGYTF
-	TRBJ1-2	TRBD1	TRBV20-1	TGCAGTGCTGGGGGACAGGGGAATAACTATGGCTACACCTTC	CSAGGQGNNYGYTF
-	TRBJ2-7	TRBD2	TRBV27	TGTGCCAGCAGTCTAGGGCAGGGAGGGTTCGAGCAGTACTTC	CASSLGQGGFEQYF
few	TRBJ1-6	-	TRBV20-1	TGCAGTGCTAGCCAGGGAAGCTCCTATAATTCACCCCTCCACTTT	CSASQGSSYNSPLHF
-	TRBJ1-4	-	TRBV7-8	TGTGCCAGCAACCGACAGCGTAATGAAAAACTGTTTTTT	CASNRQRNEKLFF
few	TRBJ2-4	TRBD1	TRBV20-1	TGCAGTGCTAGAGGGGGACAGGAGGTAGCCAAAAACATTCAGTACTTC	CSARGGQEVAKNIQYF
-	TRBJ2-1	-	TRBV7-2	TGTGCCAGCAGTCAAGCCCCGGGGGACCCATCCTACGAGCAGTTCTTC	CASSQAPGDPSYEQFF
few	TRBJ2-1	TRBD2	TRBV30	TGTGCCTTTCTTGGACTAGCGGGGAGGGGTGAGCAGTTCTTC	CAFLGLAGRGEQFF
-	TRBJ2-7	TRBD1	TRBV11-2	TGTGCCAGCAGCAAGAGGGGACAGTCCCTCTCCTACGAGCAGTACTTC	CASSKRGQSLSYEQYF
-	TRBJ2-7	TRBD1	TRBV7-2	TGTGCCAGCAGCTCGACAGGGGGTTACTACGAGCAGTACTTC	CASSSTGGYYEQYF
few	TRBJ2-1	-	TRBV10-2	TGCGCCAGCACGGGGGGCAGCGTGGGGCAGCAGTTCTTC	CASTGGSVGQQFF
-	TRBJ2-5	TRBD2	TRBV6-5	TGTGCCAGCAGTTACTCTGGCGGGGGGTACCAAGAGACCCAGTACTTC	CASSYSGGGYQETQYF
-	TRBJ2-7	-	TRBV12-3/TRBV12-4	TGTGCCAGCAGTCAGCCCTTGGCGGGGGCATCCTACGAGCAGTACTTC	CASSQPLAGASYEQYF
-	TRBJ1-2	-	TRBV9	TGTGCCAGCAGCGTAGAGACGGGGCGGAACTATGGCTACACCTTC	CASSVETGRNYGYTF
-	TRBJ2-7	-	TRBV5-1	TGCGCCAGCAAACTCATCGAGGGGCACTACGAGCAGTACTTC	CASKLIEGHYEQYF
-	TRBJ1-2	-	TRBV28	TGTGCCAGCAGTTTTCGGGGCAAATACTATGGCTACACCTTC	CASSFRGKYYGYTF
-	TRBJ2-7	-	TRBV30	TGTGCCTGGTCCGGGACGGCTAGCTCCTACGAGCAGTACTTC	CAWSGTASSYEQYF
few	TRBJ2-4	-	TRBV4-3	TGCGCCAGCAGCCAGGAAGAAGGAAAGGGAAACATTCAGTACTTC	CASSQEEGKGNIQYF
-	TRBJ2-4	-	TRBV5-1	TGCGCCAGCAGCTTGGTTAGCGCTGAGGGCATTCAGTACTTC	CASSLVSAEGIQYF
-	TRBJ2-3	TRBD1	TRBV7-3	TGTGCCAGCAGCCCACAGGGGGCGCAGGATACGCAGTATTTT	CASSPQGAQDTQYF
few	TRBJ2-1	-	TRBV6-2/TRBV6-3	TGTGCCAGCAGCTTGCGGGGGCAGGGAGAGCAGTTCTTC	CASSLRGQGEQFF
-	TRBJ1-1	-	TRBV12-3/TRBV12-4	TGTGCCAGCACTAAAAACCGCGAAGCTTTCTTT	CASTKNREAFF
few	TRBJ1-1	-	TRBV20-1	TGCAGTGCTAGAACGGGGGCCCAGGTTAACACTGAAGCTTTCTTT	CSARTGAQVNTEAFF
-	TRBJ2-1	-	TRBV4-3	TGCGCCAGCAGCCAAGACCACAGGGTTCCCATCTACAATGAGCAGTTCTTC	CASSQDHRVPIYNEQFF
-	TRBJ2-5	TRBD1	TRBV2	TGTGCCAGCAGTGCCCTTAGACAGGGACAAGAGACCCAGTACTTC	CASSALRQGQETQYF
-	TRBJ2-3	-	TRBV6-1	TGTGCCAGCAGCCAAAGGGGGAGCGGCGCAGATACGCAGTATTTT	CASSQRGSGADTQYF
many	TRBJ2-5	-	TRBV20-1	TGCAGTGCTTATCCTCAAGAGACCCAGTACTTC	CSAYPQETQYF
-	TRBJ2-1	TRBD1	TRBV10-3	TGTGCCATCAGGGGACAGGGGGGCTACAATGAGCAGTTCTTC	CAIRGQGGYNEQFF
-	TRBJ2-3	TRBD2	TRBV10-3	TGTGCCATCAGTGAGCCCCCGGGACTAGCGGCCTGGGGTAATACGCAGTATTTT	CAISEPPGLAAWGNTQYF
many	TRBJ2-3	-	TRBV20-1	TGCAGTGCTAGAGATTCGGGGCTCGTTACAGATACGCAGTATTTT	CSARDSGLVTDTQYF
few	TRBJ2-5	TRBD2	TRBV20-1	TGCAGTGCTAGAGATTTCGGGACTAGATTCCAAGAGACCCAGTACTTC	CSARDFGTRFQETQYF
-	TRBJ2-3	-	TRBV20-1	TGCAGTGCTCTCAAGAGACAGGGCACAGATACGCAGTATTTT	CSALKRQGTDTQYF
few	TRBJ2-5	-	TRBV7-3	TGTGCCAGCAGCTTATTTGGGGGTGGGGAGACCCAGTACTTC	CASSLFGGGETQYF
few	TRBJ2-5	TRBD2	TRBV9	TGTGCCAGCAGCGTGGGAGCGGGGGGCTCAGAGACCCAGTACTTC	CASSVGAGGSETQYF
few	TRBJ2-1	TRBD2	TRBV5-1	TGCGCCAGCAGCTTGGTCCTAGCGGGGGAGCAGTTCTTC	CASSLVLAGEQFF
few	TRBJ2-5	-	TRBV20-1	TGCAGTGCTAGAGATTCGGAAGGGACCCAGTACTTC	CSARDSEGTQYF
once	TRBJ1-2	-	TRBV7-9	TGTGCCAGCAGCGACCGGACGGGGGCGGATGGCTACACCTTC	CASSDRTGADGYTF
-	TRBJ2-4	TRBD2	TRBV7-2	TGTACCAGCAGCTTAGGACTAGCGGGGGCTTTGTACTTC	CTSSLGLAGALYF